This T cell receptor beta chain was sequenced in a study of regulatory T cells in long-lasting Graves disease. This clonotype was detected only a few times. The CDR3 length is 16 residues. The V end lost 1 base, the J end lost 2 bases, and 14 bases lay between the germline ends. Germline-derived CDR1 and CDR2 are SEHNR and FQNEAQ (reference sequence). Stated time point: persistent/refractory GD, antithyroid drugs over 5 years with positive TRAb. PBMC RNA served as the TCR library source. Libraries of TCR beta came from iRepertoire HTBI primers plus Arm-PCR of CDR3 regions. TCRdb called the multiplex PCR reads again in MiXCR, with one record for every CDR3 protein. The data show roughly 300,000 distinct CDR3 sequences, less than 20% seen once.

The chain recombines TRBV7-9 with TRBJ2-5; D not certain. Specimen: peripheral blood mononuclear cells (PBMCs), collected when the disease was refractory, from a patient treated with antithyroid drugs. The origin of this receptor is a female donor with Graves disease. The CDR3 loop reads CASSLGLRVGQETQYF. Written as DNA, the CDR3 is TGTGCCAGCAGCTTAGGGCTAAGGGTGGGGCAAGAGACCCAGTACTTC.